This T cell receptor (beta chain) came from a study of T-cell memory formation after mild COVID-19. General study findings and limits: Pre-infection memory held some responding clones, suggesting pre-existing cross-reactive T cells responded. Clonal second-wave expansions that peaked on day 37 had unconfirmed SARS-CoV-2 specificity. CD4/CD8 balance held among clones contracting day 15 to 85, and later expanders leaned CD4+.

The V end lost 1 base, the J end lost 7 bases, and 14 bases lay between the germline ends. The CDR3 has 14 residues. Germline assignment: CDR1 SGHVS and CDR2 FQNEAQ. Remarks on this clonotype: Its antigen is unknown.

Employing constant-segment primers, 5'RACE generated TCR alpha and TCR beta cDNA libraries bearing sample barcodes and UMIs. TCRdb re-called the 5' RACE reads through MiXCR, storing one row per CDR3 protein. The sample shows around 450,000 distinct CDR3 sequences, 15% to 20% of them seen only once. Sequenced input: PBMCs or a T cell subset sorted from them (not recorded which). The J gene is TRBJ2-7, the V gene TRBV7-8; tentative D call: TRBD2 (6 bases). This clonotype originated in an adult woman who had mild COVID-19 (a few samples of this study predate the infection). Cell type and time point are not known. CDR3: CASSLGWGDREQYF. In DNA form, the CDR3 reads TGTGCCAGCAGCTTAGGATGGGGGGACCGGGAGCAGTACTTC.